This TCR beta chain was documented in a study of beta chain features in type 1 diabetes. The authors reverse transcribed all of the isolated RNA, so sequencing captured expressed TCRB transcripts. The protocol was immunoSEQ multiplex PCR, while the TCRdb copy is restricted to in-frame clones and leaves out a portion. Of around 310,000 clones listed, approximately 10% were seen once; the top ten hold over 0.015%. V was trimmed by 4 bases and J by 0 bases, leaving 9 bases between them. This CDR3 has 14 residues. Germline assignment: CDR1 SEHNR and CDR2 FQNEAQ (reference sequence). This clone was counted between two and nine times.

The clonotype originates from a woman aged 25 to 39 in good health. V is TRBV7-9 and J is TRBJ1-1; D is perhaps TRBD1 (6 bases). The sample comprised naive CD4+ T cells from blood. The CDR3 region is CASSSDRLNTEAFF. The CDR3 DNA sequence: TGTGCCAGCAGCTCGGACAGATTGAACACTGAAGCTTTCTTT.